Included here is one TCR beta chain sequence, with context. Its antigen is as yet unknown. The repertoire was sequenced with immunoSEQ multiplex PCR; TCRdb's copy has only in-frame clones and lacks some. Of about 2,100,000 clones in the sample, 85% to 95% are singletons; the top ten hold more than 1.5%. This specimen comes from a study of shared clonotypes between healthy human individuals. Across the whole study: Donor ages ranged 18 to 49 years: a couple of women, a few men.

Germline CDR1 SGHTA, CDR2 FQGNSA. The CDR3 has 14 residues. V gave up 6 bases and J gave up 4 bases; unmatched junction bases: 3. Naive-designated CD8 cells lacked CD45RO, were positively enriched for CCR7, and omitted terminally differentiated effector memory CD45RA+ cells. Regarding the study as a whole: It was observed that about 5% of naive CD4 clonotypes were shared across a few donors.

The sequenced sample was naive CD8+ T cells from PBMCs. The gene calls are TRBV7-2 and TRBJ2-6; 7 bases match TRBD2. This TCR derives from a man between 18 and 29 years old in good health. Some clones in this sample may be carry-over from other donors' samples. The CDR3 DNA is TGTGCCAGCAGTCTCGGGAGGGGGGCCAACGTCCTGACTTTC. This sequence encodes CASSLGRGANVLTF.